These 25 T cell receptor beta chains were sequenced from one sample in a study of patients and donors after allogeneic stem cell transplantation. In TCRdb, the RT-PCR reads were re-called with MiXCR into one record per CDR3 protein. The sample includes hundreds of thousands of distinct CDR3 sequences, 16% seen only once; the top ten take 7.2%. Sample: blood, either unsorted or a sorted T cell fraction (not recorded which). Source of these receptors: a human donor who was either an allogeneic HSCT recipient or a stem cell or donor lymphocyte infusion donor (not recorded which). It is not recorded whose cells these are; they may come from a transplant donor.

The genes are TRBV4-1 and TRBJ1-4; 8 nucleotides align to TRBD1. The germline V gene has CDR1 MGHRA and CDR2 YSYEKL. V shed 4 bases, J shed 8 bases, and the junction held 12 bases outside the gene matches. This CDR3 comprises 16 residues. The CDR3 here is CASSRGQGGGGEKLFF. The DNA of the CDR3 is TGCGCCAGCAGCCGCGGACAGGGCGGAGGGGGGGAAAAACTGTTTTTT.

V gene TRBV4-2 combines with J gene TRBJ2-6; D not certain. The CDR3 has 16 residues. Germline CDR1 and CDR2: LGHNA and YNFKEQ. V gave up 4 bases and J gave up 0 bases, with 10 bases separating them. The DNA for the CDR3 is TGTGCCAGCAGCCCCCGGAAGGGCTCTGGGGCCAACGTCCTGACTTTC. Translated, it gives CASSPRKGSGANVLTF.

There are many counts of this clonotype. The genes are TRBV12-3 or TRBV12-4 and TRBJ1-5, with no clear D. The V gene lost 6 bases and the J gene lost 6 bases, with 15 bases spanning the gap. This CDR3 spans 14 amino acids. The CDR3: CASSLGMGSQPQHF. The CDR3 nucleotides are TGTGCCAGCAGCCTGGGTATGGGATCTCAGCCCCAGCATTTT.

The chain carries TRBV3-1 and TRBJ2-7; D gene uncertain. Germline-derived CDR1 and CDR2 are LGHDT and YNNKEL (reference sequence). The V gene lost 0 bases and the J gene lost 3 bases, with 12 bases spanning the gap. The CDR3 extends over 15 amino acids. The CDR3 bases are TGTGCCAGCAGCCAAGATCAGCCCCTCGGCTACGAGCAGTACTTC. Translated, it gives CASSQDQPLGYEQYF.

In this sample, this clonotype turned up a few times. The rearrangement joins TRBV29-1 to TRBJ2-5; 7 bases are a match to TRBD1. Germline V gene data show CDR1 as SQVTM and CDR2 as ANQGSEA. The trim removed 6 bases at V and 0 bases at J, leaving 10 bases unmatched. The CDR3 length is 15 residues. The DNA of the CDR3 is TGCAGCGTCCGACGTTACACAGGGGACCAAGAGACCCAGTACTTC. This translates into CSVRRYTGDQETQYF.

This clonotype has only a few counts. The V call is TRBV7-9, the J call TRBJ2-7, with D possibly being TRBD1 (5 bases). Per germline, CDR1 SEHNR and CDR2 FQNEAQ (reference sequence). CDR3 length equals 15 residues. V lost 5 bases, J lost 0 bases, and 14 bases lay in between. Here the CDR3 DNA reads TGTGCCAGCAGCAAGCGAAGGGGTCCCTCCTACGAGCAGTACTTC. It codes for CASSKRRGPSYEQYF.

Written as DNA, the CDR3 is TGTGCCAGCAGTTACTCCTCCGGGCCAATTCTCTACGAGCAGTACTTC. Protein sequence: CASSYSSGPILYEQYF. This chain joins TRBV6-5 and TRBJ2-7, with D unclear. The length of the CDR3 is 16 residues. Per germline, CDR1 MNHEY and CDR2 SVGAGI. Deletions cut 0 bases from V and 3 bases from J, with 15 bases between.

This clonotype was counted between two and nine times. CDR3 in amino acids: CASNQKLAYEQYF. The CDR3, as DNA: TGTGCCAGCAATCAAAAACTAGCCTACGAGCAGTACTTC. The chain combines TRBV6-6 with TRBJ2-7, with a tentative D call TRBD2 (5 bases). Germline V gene lookup returns CDR1 MNHNY and CDR2 SVGAGI (reference sequence). V was shortened by 7 bases and J by 2 bases, with 12 bases between the two germline ends. This CDR3 is built from 13 residues.

The chain couples TRBV7-3 to TRBJ1-2, with D possibly being TRBD1 (6 bases). The germline V gene has CDR1 SGHTA and CDR2 FQGTGA. V lost 6 bases to trimming and J lost 7 bases, with 15 bases between them. The CDR3 extends over 13 amino acids. The CDR3 spells CASSPRGGFGYTF. The CDR3 DNA follows: TGTGCCAGCAGTCCTCGAGGGGGTTTTGGCTACACCTTC.

This clonotype occurred a few times. The V gene is TRBV9, the J gene TRBJ1-2, with D possibly TRBD1 on 5 matching bases. Germline V gene lookup returns CDR1 SGDLS and CDR2 YYNGEE. V was pared by 4 bases and J by 8 bases, with 21 bases between. There are 15 residues in the CDR3. The CDR3 bases are TGTGCCAGCAGCAGGGGCAGACCCGATACGAGAGGCTACACCTTC. Amino acids: CASSRGRPDTRGYTF.

The chain uses TRBV5-1 and TRBJ2-5; no clear D gene. The CDR3 sequence is 14 residues long. The V end lost 2 bases, the J end lost 3 bases, and 11 bases lay between the germline ends. The germline V gene has CDR1 SGHRS and CDR2 YFSETQ. Here the CDR3 reads CASSFVTVEETQYF. The CDR3 coding sequence is TGCGCCAGCAGCTTTGTAACGGTAGAAGAGACCCAGTACTTC. Variable domain in full (rest from reference TRBV5-1 and TRBJ2-5): KAGVTQTPRYLIKTRGQQVTLSCSPISGHRSVSWYQQTPGQGLQFLFEYFSETQRNKGNFPGRFSGRQFSNSRSEMNVSTLELGDSALYLCASSFVTVEETQYFGPGTRLLVL.

This clonotype was picked up many times. The J gene is TRBJ2-1, the V gene TRBV15, with 7 bases matching TRBD2. The trim removed 1 base at V and 1 base at J, leaving 4 bases unmatched. CDR1 is LNHNV and CDR2 is YYDKDF in the germline V gene (reference sequence). The CDR3 has 16 amino acids. CDR3 sequence (DNA): TGTGCCACCAGCAGAGGGGGCGGGGGATCCTACAATGAGCAGTTCTTC. As protein: CATSRGGGGSYNEQFF.

The table lists this clonotype with many counts. J is TRBJ2-5 and V is TRBV9; D gene uncertain. This CDR3 is 14 amino acids long. Germline CDR1 SGDLS, CDR2 YYNGEE. Trimming cost V 4 bases and J 0 bases, with 10 bases left between them. The CDR3, as DNA: TGTGCCAGCAGCCCCTCATCGTACCAAGAGACCCAGTACTTC. It codes for CASSPSSYQETQYF.

The J gene is TRBJ1-5, the V gene TRBV4-1; 11 positions agree with TRBD1. The CDR3 consists of 15 residues. CDR1 is MGHRA, CDR2 YSYEKL, per germline. V shed 4 bases and J 6 bases; nucleotides not matched to a gene: 5. The DNA of the CDR3 is TGCGCCAGCAGCCTAGGGACAGGGGGAGGTCAGCCCCAGCATTTT. This sequence encodes CASSLGTGGGQPQHF.

This CDR3 is CASSPPWTADGNTIYF. CDR3 DNA sequence: TGTGCCAGCAGCCCACCTTGGACAGCGGATGGAAACACCATATATTTT. The chain links TRBV7-9 to TRBJ1-3; a possible D gene is TRBD1 (6 bases). V was clipped by 5 bases and J by 3 bases, with 17 bases between them. The CDR3 loop spans 16 amino acids. Germline V gene lookup returns CDR1 SEHNR and CDR2 FQNEAQ (reference sequence).

This clonotype has more than one count but fewer than ten. The chain employs TRBV12-3 or TRBV12-4 and TRBJ1-3; TRBD1 might be the D (6 bases). Between the trimmed V and J ends, which lost 7 bases and 0 bases, there was a span of 22 bases. This CDR3 has 18 amino acids. Here the CDR3 reads CASTPPPGEHFSGNTIYF. CDR3 in DNA: TGTGCCAGCACCCCTCCTCCAGGGGAACATTTCTCTGGAAACACCATATATTTT.

The V call is TRBV7-9, the J call TRBJ2-4; D is possibly TRBD1 (6 bases). This CDR3 has 16 amino acids. V lost 5 bases, J lost 4 bases, and 18 bases lay in between. Germline V lookup: CDR1 SEHNR, CDR2 FQNEAQ (reference sequence). This chain's CDR3 is CASSPSGAGAKNIQYF. CDR3 in DNA: TGTGCCAGCAGCCCTTCAGGGGCTGGGGCAAAAAACATTCAGTACTTC.

In its sample, this clonotype was seen a few times. The chain has TRBV4-1 and TRBJ1-1, with D possibly being TRBD1 (5 bases). With 0 bases removed from V and 4 bases from J, the gap between germline ends came to 9 bases. This CDR3 region has 14 residues. Per germline, CDR1 MGHRA and CDR2 YSYEKL. The CDR3 DNA reads as TGCGCCAGCAGCCAAGAATCGGGGGGCACTGAAGCTTTCTTT. It translates to CASSQESGGTEAFF.

This chain uses TRBV5-1 with TRBJ2-5; D gene unclear. This CDR3 is built from 13 residues. Trimming left V 1 base short and J 5 bases short, with 9 bases between. Looked up from germline, CDR1 is SGHRS and CDR2 is YFSETQ. The CDR3 region is CASSLRNDETQYF. CDR3 DNA sequence: TGCGCCAGCAGCTTGAGGAATGACGAGACCCAGTACTTC.

This clonotype was recorded a few times. The chain carries TRBV20-1 and TRBJ1-5, with 9 positions matching TRBD1. The CDR3 has 13 amino acids. The ends lost 6 bases at V and 4 bases at J; junction bases unmatched: 4. In germline, CDR1 is DFQATT, CDR2 SNEGSKA (reference sequence). The CDR3 loop is CSAPGQGNQPQHF. The CDR3 DNA follows: TGCAGTGCCCCGGGACAGGGAAATCAGCCCCAGCATTTT.

About this clonotype: The junction differs from germline at one of its ends, possibly a read error. This chain links TRBV20-1 with TRBJ1-6, with D perhaps TRBD1 (6 bases). The CDR3 contains 17 residues. Germline V lookup: CDR1 DFQATT, CDR2 SNEGSKA (reference sequence). CDR3 in DNA: TGCAGTGCTGGAGAACCCCGCCCAGGGGCCTATAATTCACCCCTCCACTTT. Protein: CSAGEPRPGAYNSPLHF.

A few counts support this clonotype. The chain recombines TRBV7-9 with TRBJ1-2, with TRBD1 as a possible D gene (5 bases). The CDR3 is 14 residues long. Germline lookup yields CDR1 SEHNR and CDR2 FQNEAQ (reference sequence). V was trimmed by 5 bases and J by 3 bases, leaving 13 bases between them. The CDR3 region is CASSLLQVHYGYTF. CDR3 DNA sequence: TGTGCCAGCAGCCTTCTACAGGTGCACTATGGCTACACCTTC.

This clonotype was detected a few times. V usage is TRBV12-3 or TRBV12-4 and J usage is TRBJ1-6; D is unclear. The V and J ends lost 1 base and 5 bases respectively, with 9 bases between them. The CDR3 consists of 15 residues. The CDR3, as DNA: TGTGCCAGCAGTTTAGGGGGTAAAGATAATTCACCCCTCCACTTT. Protein sequence: CASSLGGKDNSPLHF.

V and J are TRBV20-1 and TRBJ2-7, with 8 bases aligning to TRBD2. Germline V gene sequence: CDR1 DFQATT, CDR2 SNEGSKA (reference sequence). The CDR3 is made up of 15 amino acids. J gave up 1 base and V 1 base, and 6 bases lay outside the gene matches. CDR3 region: CSARGRGRPSYEQYF. CDR3 DNA: TGCAGTGCTAGAGGTCGCGGGAGGCCGTCCTACGAGCAGTACTTC.

This clonotype was detected many times. The chain is built from TRBV12-3 or TRBV12-4 and TRBJ2-7, with 7 bases matching TRBD2. The CDR3 is 14 residues long. V was clipped by 1 base and J by 3 bases; unmatched bases: 3. The CDR3 region has the DNA TGTGCCAGCAGTTTAGGGACTAGTAACTACGAGCAGTACTTC. Translation: CASSLGTSNYEQYF.